The 9 T cell receptor beta chains below all came from one sample that was sequenced in a study of blood T cell repertoires in COVID-19. The repertoire was sequenced with immunoSEQ multiplex PCR; TCRdb's copy has only in-frame clones and lacks some. This sample yields 75,000 to 100,000 clones, of which roughly three quarters are seen a single time; approximately 9.3% belongs to the top ten. Input material: peripheral blood. These receptors came from a woman of 80 years or more with acute or convalescent COVID-19.

The chain recombines TRBV4-3 with TRBJ1-5; 7 bases line up with TRBD1. J was trimmed by 3 bases and V by 2 bases; bases with no gene match: 4. The CDR3 is 15 amino acids. Germline V gene sequence: CDR1 LGHNA, CDR2 YSLEER. DNA of the CDR3: TGCGCCAGCAGCCAACAGACAGGGATCAATCAGCCCCAGCATTTT. Residues: CASSQQTGINQPQHF.

The chain links TRBV6-2 or TRBV6-3 to TRBJ2-7; D perhaps matches TRBD1 (6 bases). This CDR3 spans 15 amino acids. The germline V and J ends were trimmed by 5 bases and 1 base, with 15 bases remaining between them. The V gene's germline CDR1 is MNHEY and CDR2 SVGEGT. CDR3 coding DNA: TGTGCCAGCAGTGACCACAGGGCTCGGTCCTACGAGCAGTACTTC. It is translated as CASSDHRARSYEQYF.

V usage is TRBV18 and J usage is TRBJ2-7, with TRBD2 as a possible D gene (5 bases). The germline gives CDR1 KGHSH, CDR2 LQKENI. Between the trimmed V and J ends, which lost 4 bases and 6 bases, there was a span of 16 bases. This CDR3 comprises 14 residues. CDR3 residues: CASSQPGSLGEQYF. DNA of the CDR3: TGTGCCAGCTCACAGCCGGGGTCTCTTGGCGAGCAGTACTTC.

This clone was counted a single time. The CDR3 loop is CASSLQMQGNTEAFF. The DNA for the CDR3 is TGTGCCAGCTCATTACAGATGCAGGGAAACACTGAAGCTTTCTTT. V is TRBV18 and J is TRBJ1-1; the D gene is possibly TRBD1 (5 bases). Germline assignment: CDR1 KGHSH and CDR2 LQKENI. V lost 5 bases and J lost 2, with 15 bases in between. This CDR3 has 15 residues.

This chain joins TRBV6-6 and TRBJ1-1; TRBD1 agrees at 9 bases. The length of the CDR3 is 15 residues. V was pared by 2 bases and J by 7 bases, with 8 bases of the junction left unmatched. Germline CDR1 MNHNY, CDR2 SVGAGI (reference sequence). The CDR3 loop reads CASSYGLGTGIEAFF. Written as DNA, the CDR3 is TGTGCCAGCAGTTACGGTTTGGGGACAGGGATTGAAGCTTTCTTT.

This clone was counted only a few times. The V gene is TRBV6-5, the J gene TRBJ1-2, with 8 bases aligning to TRBD1. J gave up 6 bases and V 0 bases, and 6 bases lay outside the gene matches. Germline CDR1 reads MNHEY; CDR2 reads SVGAGI. This CDR3 is 15 amino acids long. CDR3 nucleotide sequence: TGTGCCAGCAGTTACTCGACAGGGGCTTTGGATGGCTACACCTTC. It yields the protein CASSYSTGALDGYTF.

The rearrangement uses TRBV9 and TRBJ2-3, with 7 bases lining up with TRBD1. The germline gives CDR1 SGDLS, CDR2 YYNGEE. This CDR3 spans 16 amino acids. The ends lost 0 bases at V and 3 bases at J; junction bases unmatched: 7. CDR3 sequence reads: CASSVEGASGTDTQYF. The CDR3 region has the DNA TGTGCCAGCAGCGTAGAGGGGGCCTCGGGGACAGATACGCAGTATTTT. Supplemented by reference TRBV9 and TRBJ2-3, the full variable domain reads DSGVTQTPKHLITATGQRVTLRCSPRSGDLSVYWYQQSLDQGLQFLIQYYNGEERAKGNILERFSAQQFPDLHSELNLSSLELGDSALYFCASSVEGASGTDTQYFGPGTRLTVL.

The chain couples TRBV28 to TRBJ1-2; TRBD1 agrees at 7 bases. CDR3 size: 12 residues. Germline V gene sequence: CDR1 MDHEN, CDR2 SYDVKM. With V trimmed by 7 bases and J by 7 bases, 6 bases remained unmatched. The CDR3 loop is CASTGTELGYTF. In DNA, the CDR3 is TGTGCCAGCACCGGGACAGAGCTTGGCTACACCTTC.

The chain is built from TRBV6-2 or TRBV6-3 and TRBJ2-7, with a weak D call TRBD1 (6 bases). This CDR3 region has 15 residues. Trimming stripped 5 bases from V and 4 bases from J, with 18 bases between. CDR1 and CDR2 (germline): MNHEY, SVGEGT. DNA for the CDR3: TGTGCCAGCAGTCCCTTAGGACAGAGTTCATACGAGCAGTACTTC. It encodes CASSPLGQSSYEQYF.